A single sample gave rise to the 23 T cell receptor beta chains below, sequenced in a study of regulatory T cells in long-lasting Graves disease. Construction of TCR beta libraries relied on iRepertoire HTBI primers and on Arm-PCR targeting CDR3 regions. TCRdb used MiXCR to reprocess the multiplex PCR reads, holding one entry per CDR3 protein. The table includes under 500,000 distinct CDR3 sequences, roughly 20% detected once. As for time point: persistent/refractory GD, antithyroid drugs over 5 years with positive TRAb. The TCR library was prepared using RNA isolated from PBMCs. The material was peripheral blood mononuclear cells (PBMCs), obtained when the disease was refractory, from a patient treated with antithyroid drugs. Source of these receptors: a female donor with Graves disease.

This clonotype was observed many times. J is TRBJ2-5 and V is TRBV20-1, with D perhaps given as TRBD1 or TRBD2 (5 bases each). The CDR3 length is 16 residues. Germline assignment: CDR1 DFQATT and CDR2 SNEGSKA (reference sequence). Deletions cut 0 bases from V and 5 bases from J, with 19 bases between. This chain's CDR3 is CSARDLGGVFIETQYF. For the CDR3, the DNA is TGCAGTGCTAGAGATCTTGGGGGAGTTTTTATCGAGACCCAGTACTTC.

This clonotype was seen at least ten times. The V gene is TRBV11-2, the J gene TRBJ2-7; D is perhaps TRBD2 (6 bases). This CDR3 has 15 residues. The V and J ends lost 0 bases and 2 bases respectively, with 11 bases between them. CDR1 is SGHAT and CDR2 is FQNNGV in the germline V gene. DNA of the CDR3: TGTGCCAGCAGCTTAGAGGTCGGGAGTGCCTACGAGCAGTACTTC. Protein product: CASSLEVGSAYEQYF. Looking up the rest from reference TRBV11-2 and TRBJ2-7 gives the full variable domain: EAGVAQSPRYKIIEKRQSVAFWCNPISGHATLYWYQQILGQGPKLLIQFQNNGVVDDSQLPKDRFSAERLKGVDSTLKIQPAKLEDSAVYLCASSLEVGSAYEQYFGPGTRLTVT.

In this sample, this clonotype turned up many times. V usage is TRBV27 and J usage is TRBJ2-7; D is undetermined. Deletions cut 7 bases from V and 6 bases from J, with 13 bases between. CDR3 length equals 12 residues. Per the germline V gene, CDR1 is MNHEY and CDR2 is SMNVEV (reference sequence). CDR3 sequence (DNA): TGTGCCAGCACCCATCCCACGGGCGAGCAGTACTTC. Amino acid sequence: CASTHPTGEQYF.

At least ten counts were recorded for this clonotype. The rearrangement links TRBV28 to TRBJ2-5; perhaps TRBD1 as D (5 bases). The CDR3 is made up of 20 amino acids. Germline V gives CDR1 MDHEN, CDR2 SYDVKM. V was pared by 4 bases and J by 2 bases, with 29 bases between. CDR3 DNA: TGTGCCAGCAGTTCCGTCATCGTGCTCACGCCGGTCAGGGATCAAGAGACCCAGTACTTC. This sequence encodes CASSSVIVLTPVRDQETQYF.

This chain joins TRBV27 and TRBJ2-1; perhaps TRBD2 as D (6 bases). Germline CDR1 reads MNHEY; CDR2 reads SMNVEV (reference sequence). V dropped 3 bases and J dropped 0 bases, with 15 bases sitting between them. The CDR3 is 17 amino acids. The CDR3 region has the DNA TGTGCCAGCAGTTTGGGGGGACTTACGAGCTCCTACAATGAGCAGTTCTTC. Its protein product is CASSLGGLTSSYNEQFF.

The chain uses TRBV19 and TRBJ2-3; D uncertain. The CDR3 extends over 15 amino acids. Germline V gene lookup returns CDR1 LNHDA and CDR2 SQIVND (reference sequence). Trimming shortened V by 3 bases and J by 0 bases, and 10 bases separated the two germline ends. The CDR3 loop reads CASSISRVSTDTQYF. The DNA for the CDR3 is TGTGCCAGTAGTATCTCTCGCGTTAGCACAGATACGCAGTATTTT.

The CDR3 DNA reads TGCAGCGTCCCGAGAGGAGCAGGGACGGGCGAGCAGTACTTC. It specifies CSVPRGAGTGEQYF. The rearrangement joins TRBV29-1 to TRBJ2-7, with D tentatively TRBD1 or TRBD2 (5 bases each). Germline CDR1 is SQVTM and CDR2 is ANQGSEA. V was clipped by 6 bases and J by 6 bases, with 21 bases between them. The CDR3 spans 14 residues.

Many counts were recorded for this clonotype. The V and J genes are TRBV7-2 and TRBJ2-7; TRBD1 is a possible D gene (7 bases). V was shortened by 4 bases and J by 4 bases, with 17 bases between the two germline ends. Germline CDR1 SGHTA, CDR2 FQGNSA. The CDR3 sequence is 15 residues long. The CDR3 DNA sequence: TGTGCCAGCAGCTCCAGGGGGGACAGCATGTACGAGCAGTACTTC. Translation: CASSSRGDSMYEQYF.

The chain links TRBV29-1 to TRBJ2-1; 7 bases are a match to TRBD2. This CDR3 comprises 13 residues. V trimming: 2 bases; J trimming: 8 bases; junction bases outside the gene matches: 6. Germline assignment: CDR1 SQVTM and CDR2 ANQGSEA. The CDR3 DNA sequence: TGCAGCGTTGAACCGCGGGAGTCGTATGAGCAGTTCTTC. This gives the protein CSVEPRESYEQFF.

This clonotype was observed a few times. The V gene is TRBV7-8, the J gene TRBJ2-1; TRBD1 is a possible D gene (6 bases). There are 14 residues in the CDR3. Germline CDR1 reads SGHVS; CDR2 reads FQNEAQ. Trimming cost V 4 bases and J 10 bases, with 17 bases left between them. The CDR3 DNA is TGTGCCAGCAGCTCGTTCACAGGGCTGGGAGAGCAGTTCTTC. As protein: CASSSFTGLGEQFF.

The rearrangement uses TRBV29-1 and TRBJ1-2; 8 bases are a match to TRBD1. J was trimmed by 4 bases and V by 0 bases; bases with no gene match: 7. The CDR3 is 15 residues long. From germline, CDR1 is SQVTM and CDR2 ANQGSEA. The CDR3 coding sequence is TGCAGCGTTGAAGATGTAGGACAGGGACTCTATGGCTACACCTTC. Encoded protein: CSVEDVGQGLYGYTF.

Comment on this clonotype: One junction end disagrees with the germline gene, perhaps due to a read error. The V gene is TRBV12-5, the J gene TRBJ2-1, with 8 bases lining up with TRBD1. CDR1 and CDR2 from the germline V gene are LGHNT and FRNRAP. There are 15 residues in the CDR3. The CDR3 bases are TGTGTTAGTGGAAATACGGACAGGGCCTACAATGAGCAGTTCTTC. Amino acid sequence: CVSGNTDRAYNEQFF.

The chain has TRBV7-9 and TRBJ1-3; TRBD1 might be the D (6 bases). Trimming took off 4 bases at V and 3 bases at J, with 16 bases between the two ends. The CDR3 length is 16 residues. Germline V gives CDR1 SEHNR, CDR2 FQNEAQ (reference sequence). This chain's CDR3 is CASSSPGRGGGNTIYF. The CDR3 DNA reads TGTGCCAGCAGCTCCCCAGGCAGGGGAGGTGGAAACACCATATATTTT.

At least ten counts were recorded for this clonotype. V and J are TRBV28 and TRBJ1-5; tentatively, D is TRBD1 (5 bases). The CDR3 contains 18 residues. The V and J ends lost 8 bases and 1 base respectively, with 24 bases between them. Germline values: CDR1 MDHEN, CDR2 SYDVKM. CDR3 in amino acids: CASDRVGSWGTSNQPQHF. CDR3 DNA: TGTGCCAGCGATCGTGTGGGCTCTTGGGGGACGAGCAATCAGCCCCAGCATTTT.

The rearrangement joins TRBV11-2 to TRBJ2-1; either TRBD1 or TRBD2 may fit D (5 bases each). Germline V gives CDR1 SGHAT, CDR2 FQNNGV. The V and J ends lost 5 bases and 0 bases respectively, with 17 bases between them. There are 17 residues in the CDR3. CDR3 loop: CASSLGRTQSSYNEQFF. CDR3 sequence (DNA): TGTGCCAGCAGCCTGGGACGGACCCAAAGCTCCTACAATGAGCAGTTCTTC.

This clonotype appeared a few times. The chain joins TRBV20-1 to TRBJ2-7; perhaps D is TRBD1 or TRBD2 (6 bases each). CDR1 and CDR2 from the germline V gene are DFQATT and SNEGSKA (reference sequence). CDR3 size: 15 residues. Trimming took off 1 base at V and 1 base at J, with 14 bases between the two ends. DNA of the CDR3: TGCAGTGCTAGAGGGAATAGGGGGAGGTCCTACGAGCAGTACTTC. Translation gives CSARGNRGRSYEQYF.

A remark on this clonotype: A much larger clone sits a single nucleotide away, making a read error possible. J is TRBJ2-7 and V is TRBV15; no definite D call. The CDR3 contains 11 residues. Germline CDR1 reads LNHNV; CDR2 reads YYDKDF (reference sequence). CDR3 bases: TGTGCCACCAGCAGAGAGAACGAGCAGCACTTC. This gives the protein CATSRENEQHF.

The V gene is TRBV29-1, the J gene TRBJ1-2; 9 bases fit TRBD1. From germline, CDR1 is SQVTM and CDR2 ANQGSEA. The CDR3 is made up of 13 amino acids. With 3 bases clipped from V and 5 bases from J, the junction kept 4 bases outside the gene matches. CDR3 in DNA: TGCAGCGTTGAGGACAGGGGTGGGTATGGCTACACCTTC. This sequence encodes CSVEDRGGYGYTF. Variable domain in full (rest from reference TRBV29-1 and TRBJ1-2): SAVISQKPSRDICQRGTSLTIQCQVDSQVTMMFWYRQQPGQSLTLIATANQGSEATYESGFVIDKFPISRPNLTFSTLTVSNMSPEDSSIYLCSVEDRGGYGYTFGSGTRLTVV.

This clonotype occurred a few times. This sequence joins TRBV18 and TRBJ1-1, with TRBD1 matching 7 bases. This CDR3 region has 15 residues. J lost 1 base, V lost 3 bases, and 5 bases had no gene match. The germline gives CDR1 KGHSH, CDR2 LQKENI. In DNA form, the CDR3 reads TGTGCCAGCTCACCTTCGGGACAGCAGAACACTGAAGCTTTCTTT. Its translation is CASSPSGQQNTEAFF. Full variable domain (remainder filled in from reference TRBV18 and TRBJ1-1): NAGVMQNPRHLVRRRGQEARLRCSPMKGHSHVYWYRQLPEEGLKFMVYLQKENIIDESGMPKERFSAEFPKEGPSILRIQQVVRGDSAAYFCASSPSGQQNTEAFFGQGTRLTVV.

Notes on this clonotype: An end of the junction differs from the germline gene, which may be a read error. This rearrangement joins TRBV7-9 to TRBJ1-2, with 12 bases matching TRBD1. The CDR3 totals 15 residues. Germline CDR1 reads SEHNR; CDR2 reads FQNEAQ (reference sequence). CDR3 sequence: CASSLGQGANCGYTF. The CDR3 nucleotides are TGTGCCAGCAGCCTGGGACAGGGGGCGAACTGTGGCTACACCTTC.

This clonotype turned up a few times. J is TRBJ1-2 and V is TRBV12-3 or TRBV12-4; D gene ambiguous. Trimming took off 8 bases at V and 6 bases at J, with 13 bases between the two ends. CDR3 length: 12 amino acids. The CDR3 region has the DNA TGTGCCAGCGGGGTCGACAAAAATGGCTACACCTTC. Translation: CASGVDKNGYTF.

This clonotype appeared many times. The V and J genes are TRBV9 and TRBJ1-1; D is undetermined. This CDR3 spans 14 amino acids. Trimming shortened V by 0 bases and J by 11 bases, and 17 bases separated the two germline ends. Per germline, CDR1 SGDLS and CDR2 YYNGEE. This CDR3 reads CASSVVGGWALAFF. DNA of the CDR3: TGTGCCAGCAGCGTAGTGGGAGGTTGGGCTCTTGCTTTCTTT.

This clonotype was detected only a few times. V is TRBV10-1 and J is TRBJ2-2; 9 bases match TRBD1. Germline CDR1 WNHNN, CDR2 SYGVQD (reference sequence). After removal of 8 bases from V and 1 base from J, the junction contained 2 bases not matched to a gene. This CDR3 contains 14 residues. CDR3 sequence: CASGQGRNTGELFF. The CDR3 nucleotides are TGCGCCAGCGGACAGGGGAGGAACACCGGGGAGCTGTTTTTT.